These 32 T cell receptor beta chains share one sample of origin, sequenced in a study of blood T cell repertoires in COVID-19. Method: immunoSEQ multiplex PCR; TCRdb's copy keeps in-frame clones and lacks some. The sample records 160,000 or so clones, 65% to 85% being singletons. Sequenced: peripheral blood. The origin of the receptors is a man aged 60-69 years with active or convalescent COVID-19.

This chain uses TRBV6-1 with TRBJ1-5; TRBD1 might be the D (6 bases). There are 15 residues in the CDR3. Germline CDR1 is MNHNS and CDR2 is SASEGT. V gave up 0 bases and J gave up 6 bases, with 12 bases separating them. The CDR3 protein is CASSEAQQGFQPQHF. The CDR3 nucleotides are TGTGCCAGCAGTGAAGCCCAACAGGGATTTCAGCCCCAGCATTTT.

The rearrangement uses TRBV5-1 and TRBJ1-2; D ambiguous. The length of the CDR3 is 14 residues. Germline lookup yields CDR1 SGHRS and CDR2 YFSETQ. V lost 3 bases, J lost 8 bases, and 17 bases lay in between. The CDR3 nucleotides read TGCGCCAGCAGCTGGGAGGAAGGTAGAGGCGGCTACACCTTC. Its translation: CASSWEEGRGGYTF. Filled out from reference TRBV5-1 and TRBJ1-2, the complete variable domain reads KAGVTQTPRYLIKTRGQQVTLSCSPISGHRSVSWYQQTPGQGLQFLFEYFSETQRNKGNFPGRFSGRQFSNSRSEMNVSTLELGDSALYLCASSWEEGRGGYTFGSGTRLTVV.

The chain couples TRBV5-8 to TRBJ1-5, with D perhaps matching TRBD1 (5 bases). Germline values: CDR1 SGHTS, CDR2 YDEGEE. The V gene lost 4 bases and the J gene lost 4 bases, with 18 bases spanning the gap. The length of the CDR3 is 16 residues. The CDR3 DNA follows: TGTGCCAGCAGCGTTCAAAGGGGCAGACCTAATCAGCCCCAGCATTTT. As protein: CASSVQRGRPNQPQHF.

The chain carries TRBV19 and TRBJ2-2; 12 bases map to TRBD1. This CDR3 region has 14 residues. Per the germline V gene, CDR1 is LNHDA and CDR2 is SQIVND (reference sequence). Trimming at V came to 6 bases and at J to 5 bases, leaving 1 base not matched to a gene. The CDR3 DNA reads as TGTGCCAGTAGGGGACAGGGGGCGACCGGGGAGCTGTTTTTT. Its protein product is CASRGQGATGELFF. The complete variable domain, with remaining parts taken from reference TRBV19 and TRBJ2-2, reads DGGITQSPKYLFRKEGQNVTLSCEQNLNHDAMYWYRQDPGQGLRLIYYSQIVNDFQKGDIAEGYSVSREKKESFPLTVTSAQKNPTAFYLCASRGQGATGELFFGEGSRLTVL.

The rearrangement uses TRBV2 and TRBJ1-1, with 10 bases aligning to TRBD1. Germline V gene lookup returns CDR1 SNHLY and CDR2 FYNNEI. This CDR3 contains 14 residues. The V gene end was trimmed by 4 bases and the J gene end by 6 bases; junction bases not matched to a gene: 5. The CDR3 sequence: CASSVETGGAEAFF. Here the CDR3 DNA reads TGTGCCAGCAGTGTTGAGACAGGGGGCGCTGAAGCTTTCTTT. Complete variable domain (other parts from reference TRBV2 and TRBJ1-1): EPEVTQTPSHQVTQMGQEVILRCVPISNHLYFYWYRQILGQKVEFLVSFYNNEISEKSEIFDDQFSVERPDGSNFTLKIRSTKLEDSAMYFCASSVETGGAEAFFGQGTRLTVV.

This clone has a single count. The gene calls are TRBV18 and TRBJ2-3; TRBD2 aligns across 12 bases. The CDR3 is made up of 16 amino acids. Per germline, CDR1 KGHSH and CDR2 LQKENI. J was trimmed by 0 bases and V by 5 bases; bases with no gene match: 3. The DNA for the CDR3 is TGTGCCAGCTCAAGGACTAGCGGGGCAAGCACAGATACGCAGTATTTT. This encodes CASSRTSGASTDTQYF.

The chain is built from TRBV7-6 and TRBJ2-3, with no clear D. This CDR3 is built from 11 residues. Germline CDR1 reads SGHVS; CDR2 reads FNYEAQ. Deletions cut 3 bases from V and 4 bases from J, with 2 bases between. The CDR3 DNA sequence: TGTGCCAGCAGCTTCGCAGATACGCAGTATTTT. Protein sequence: CASSFADTQYF.

The V gene is TRBV19, the J gene TRBJ1-2; D possibly corresponds to TRBD1 (6 bases). This CDR3 comprises 13 residues. The V end was cut by 5 bases, the J end by 4 bases, with 11 bases between. Germline V CDR1 and CDR2: LNHDA, SQIVND (reference sequence). The CDR3 spells CASSPSRGYGYTF. CDR3 DNA sequence: TGTGCCAGTAGTCCGTCCAGGGGCTATGGCTACACCTTC.

This clone came up a few times. The chain recombines TRBV6-4 with TRBJ2-2, with D possibly matching TRBD1 (6 bases). V shed 6 bases and J shed 8 bases, with 16 bases lying between them. The CDR3 length is 14 residues. Germline CDR1 is MRHNA and CDR2 is SNTAGT. The CDR3 coding sequence is TGTGCCAGCAGCGCTGAAGGGGGTACGGGGGAGCTGTTTTTT. Translation: CASSAEGGTGELFF.

The count of this clone is one. The chain employs TRBV7-6 and TRBJ2-2; 7 nucleotides agree with TRBD2. Germline lookup yields CDR1 SGHVS and CDR2 FNYEAQ. There are 15 residues in the CDR3. V gave up 1 base and J gave up 5 bases; unmatched junction bases: 4. This chain's CDR3 is CASSLVAGVTGELFF. The CDR3 nucleotides read TGTGCCAGCAGCTTAGTCGCGGGGGTAACCGGGGAGCTGTTTTTT.

This clone was detected only a few times. J is TRBJ1-1 and V is TRBV3-1 (or the pseudogene TRBV3-2), with TRBD1 matching over 7 bases. Germline CDR1 LGHDT, CDR2 YNNKEL (reference sequence). J lost 1 base, V lost 5 bases, and 4 bases had no gene match. This CDR3 spans 14 amino acids. DNA for the CDR3: TGTGCCAGCAGCTGGGGACAGCGGAACACTGAAGCTTTCTTT. This translates into CASSWGQRNTEAFF.

This clone was seen more than once but under ten times. V gene TRBV14 combines with J gene TRBJ2-5, with a possible D match to TRBD1 (6 bases). Germline lookup yields CDR1 SGHDN and CDR2 FVKESK. The CDR3 length is 15 residues. V was clipped by 1 base and J by 5 bases, with 14 bases between them. CDR3 loop: CASSQGVGAGETQYF. CDR3 nucleotides: TGTGCCAGCAGCCAAGGAGTGGGGGCTGGGGAGACCCAGTACTTC.

The chain uses TRBV5-6 and TRBJ2-1, with D perhaps TRBD1 (5 bases). Germline assignment: CDR1 SGHDT and CDR2 YYEEEE. CDR3 length: 16 residues. Trimming shortened V by 3 bases and J by 0 bases, and 13 bases separated the two germline ends. The chain's CDR3 is CASSSGWMSSYNEQFF. The CDR3 DNA reads TGTGCCAGCAGCTCAGGGTGGATGAGCTCCTACAATGAGCAGTTCTTC.

The chain carries TRBV6-6 and TRBJ2-1; 7 bases fit TRBD2. The CDR3 has 15 residues. V gave up 6 bases and J gave up 0 bases; unmatched junction bases: 5. The germline V gene has CDR1 MNHNY and CDR2 SVGAGI (reference sequence). The CDR3 sequence: CASRTAGSSYNEQFF. The DNA of the CDR3 is TGTGCCAGCAGAACAGCGGGGAGCTCCTACAATGAGCAGTTCTTC.

The chain carries TRBV27 and TRBJ1-5; a possible D gene is TRBD1 (5 bases). Trimming cost V 5 bases and J 2 bases, with 10 bases left between them. Per germline, CDR1 MNHEY and CDR2 SMNVEV (reference sequence). This CDR3 is 14 amino acids long. The CDR3: CASSLGGGNQPQHF. The CDR3 coding sequence is TGTGCCAGCAGTCTGGGAGGGGGCAATCAGCCCCAGCATTTT.

V and J are TRBV2 and TRBJ2-1; tentatively, D is TRBD1 (5 bases). Trimming removed 7 bases at V and 4 bases at J, with 14 bases between. The CDR3 runs 14 residues. Germline V CDR1 and CDR2: SNHLY, FYNNEI. The CDR3 spells CASIRGSSYNEQFF. CDR3 DNA sequence: TGTGCCAGCATTAGGGGATCGTCGTACAATGAGCAGTTCTTC.

This rearrangement joins TRBV27 to TRBJ2-1; the match to TRBD2 covers 10 bases. The length of the CDR3 is 12 residues. Germline loops: CDR1 MNHEY, CDR2 SMNVEV (reference sequence). The V segment lost 6 bases and the J segment 15 bases; nucleotides outside the gene matches: 8. As DNA, the CDR3 is TGTGCCAGCAGCACTCTAGCGGGAGCGCTGTTCTTC. It encodes CASSTLAGALFF.

The V gene is TRBV5-1, the J gene TRBJ2-5; 9 bases fit TRBD2. This CDR3 contains 15 residues. The V gene end was trimmed by 4 bases and the J gene end by 2 bases; junction bases not matched to a gene: 6. CDR1 and CDR2 from the germline V gene are SGHRS and YFSETQ. CDR3 nucleotide sequence: TGCGCCAGCAGCGGAGGGACTAGCCAACAAGAGACCCAGTACTTC. Protein: CASSGGTSQQETQYF.

The rearrangement joins TRBV21-1 to TRBJ2-3; the table's D gene call, TRBD2, was not cross checked with the DNA. TRBV21-1 has pseudogene status. This CDR3 is built from 16 residues. The CDR3 DNA is TGTGCCAGCAGGGGGGCTAGCGGGAGGGCCACAGATACGCAGTATTTT. Its protein product is CASRGASGRATDTQYF.

J is TRBJ1-2 and V is TRBV27; D is uncertain. CDR3 size: 16 residues. The V end lost 6 bases, the J end lost 2 bases, and 19 bases lay between the germline ends. Germline V gene lookup returns CDR1 MNHEY and CDR2 SMNVEV (reference sequence). The CDR3 nucleotides are TGTGCCAGCAGATCCCCGCCCTCGGGTTTAAACTATGGCTACACCTTC. It is translated as CASRSPPSGLNYGYTF.

The J gene is TRBJ1-5, the V gene TRBV19, with TRBD1 matching over 7 bases. From germline, CDR1 is LNHDA and CDR2 SQIVND (reference sequence). After removal of 9 bases from V and 4 bases from J, the junction contained 6 bases not matched to a gene. This CDR3 spans 13 amino acids. The CDR3 region has the DNA TGTGCCAGCGCCGGGACAGAGAATCAGCCCCAGCATTTT. It specifies CASAGTENQPQHF.

The rearrangement joins TRBV3-1 (or the pseudogene TRBV3-2) to TRBJ1-5, with TRBD1 identical over 9 bases. The trim removed 4 bases at V and 4 bases at J, leaving 11 bases unmatched. CDR1 and CDR2 (germline): LGHDT, YNNKEL (reference sequence). The CDR3 length is 17 residues. CDR3 amino acids: CASSPTQAGTGNQPQHF. CDR3 sequence (DNA): TGTGCCAGCAGCCCAACACAAGCGGGGACAGGGAATCAGCCCCAGCATTTT.

V is TRBV28 and J is TRBJ2-5; 12 bases are a match to TRBD1. The length of the CDR3 is 18 residues. V shed 1 base, J shed 5 bases, and the junction held 11 bases outside the gene matches. Per germline, CDR1 MDHEN and CDR2 SYDVKM. CDR3 in amino acids: CASSLFGDRDRGLETQYF. The CDR3 nucleotides read TGTGCCAGCAGTTTATTCGGGGACCGGGACAGGGGGCTGGAGACCCAGTACTTC.

This chain links TRBV10-3 with TRBJ2-1, with TRBD2 matching over 9 bases. Germline CDR1 reads ENHRY; CDR2 reads SYGVKD. V lost 7 bases to trimming and J lost 7 bases; unmatched junction nucleotides: 8. The CDR3 covers 14 residues. Here the CDR3 DNA reads TGTGCCATCACCGGGGGGCGGGAGGGGAATGAGCAGTTCTTC. It specifies CAITGGREGNEQFF.

The gene calls are TRBV9 and TRBJ2-3, with a tentative D call TRBD1 (5 bases). Germline loops: CDR1 SGDLS, CDR2 YYNGEE. The CDR3 totals 15 residues. V gave up 4 bases and J gave up 3 bases, with 15 bases separating them. This CDR3 reads CASSPQGLGTDTQYF. CDR3 in DNA: TGTGCCAGCAGCCCGCAGGGTTTAGGGACAGATACGCAGTATTTT.

DNA for the CDR3: TGTGCCAGCAGCGTAGTTGCACAGACCTACGAGCAGTACTTC. It translates to CASSVVAQTYEQYF. This chain links TRBV9 with TRBJ2-7, with no clear D. The CDR3 loop spans 14 amino acids. Germline V CDR1 and CDR2: SGDLS, YYNGEE. Trimming removed 0 bases at V and 2 bases at J, with 9 bases between.

This sequence joins TRBV3-1 (or the pseudogene TRBV3-2) and TRBJ1-1, with 7 bases aligning to TRBD1. Trimming cost V 2 bases and J 7 bases; bases outside gene matches: 1. From germline, CDR1 is LGHDT and CDR2 YNNKEL (reference sequence). This CDR3 has 12 residues. The CDR3 reads CASSQTGDEAFF. Written as DNA, the CDR3 is TGTGCCAGCAGCCAAACAGGGGATGAAGCTTTCTTT.

This chain connects TRBV5-1 to TRBJ2-5; D gene ambiguous. The V gene's germline CDR1 is SGHRS and CDR2 YFSETQ. V was pared by 0 bases and J by 2 bases, with 17 bases between. The length of the CDR3 is 17 residues. CDR3 nucleotide sequence: TGCGCCAGCAGCTTGGGCGGATTACCGCCACCTCAAGAGACCCAGTACTTC. Translation: CASSLGGLPPPQETQYF. Full variable domain (outside the CDR3, taken from reference TRBV5-1 and TRBJ2-5): KAGVTQTPRYLIKTRGQQVTLSCSPISGHRSVSWYQQTPGQGLQFLFEYFSETQRNKGNFPGRFSGRQFSNSRSEMNVSTLELGDSALYLCASSLGGLPPPQETQYFGPGTRLLVL.

The chain recombines TRBV27 with TRBJ1-1, with 7 bases fitting TRBD1. This CDR3 comprises 14 residues. J lost 0 bases, V lost 3 bases, and 1 base had no gene match. CDR1 and CDR2 from the germline V gene are MNHEY and SMNVEV (reference sequence). The CDR3 nucleotides are TGTGCCAGCAGTTTTGACAGGGTGAACACTGAAGCTTTCTTT. Translated: CASSFDRVNTEAFF.

This clone was seen only a few times. The chain joins TRBV10-3 to TRBJ1-6; TRBD1 agrees at 8 bases. Germline lookup yields CDR1 ENHRY and CDR2 SYGVKD. The CDR3 has 15 residues. V lost 3 bases, J lost 3 bases, and 1 base stayed unmatched. The CDR3 DNA is TGTGCCATCAGTGACGACAGGGGCTATAATTCACCCCTCCACTTT. It yields the protein CAISDDRGYNSPLHF.

The rearrangement joins TRBV5-5 to TRBJ2-2, with D possibly matching TRBD2 (5 bases). Germline lookup yields CDR1 SGHKS and CDR2 YYEKEE (reference sequence). Trimming pared 0 bases from V and 0 bases from J, leaving 18 bases between. The length of the CDR3 is 19 residues. This CDR3 is CASSLGGGWRFANTGELFF. The DNA for the CDR3 is TGTGCCAGCAGCTTGGGAGGCGGTTGGAGGTTCGCGAACACCGGGGAGCTGTTTTTT.

The rearrangement uses TRBV7-9 and TRBJ2-7; 10 bases map to TRBD2. V trimming: 5 bases; J trimming: 7 bases; junction bases outside the gene matches: 14. Germline V gene data show CDR1 as SEHNR and CDR2 as FQNEAQ (reference sequence). This CDR3 comprises 16 residues. In DNA, the CDR3 is TGTGCCAGCAGCCCGACACTAGCGGGGTACGAGGGGGAGCAGTACTTC. Its translation: CASSPTLAGYEGEQYF.